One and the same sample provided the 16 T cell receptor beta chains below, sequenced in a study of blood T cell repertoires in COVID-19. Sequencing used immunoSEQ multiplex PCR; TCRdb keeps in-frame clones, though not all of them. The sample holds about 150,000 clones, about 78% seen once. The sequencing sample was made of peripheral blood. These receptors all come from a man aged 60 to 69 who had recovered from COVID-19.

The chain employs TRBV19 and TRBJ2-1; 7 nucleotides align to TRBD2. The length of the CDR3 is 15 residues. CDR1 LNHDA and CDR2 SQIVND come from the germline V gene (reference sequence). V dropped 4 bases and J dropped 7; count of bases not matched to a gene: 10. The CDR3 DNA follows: TGTGCCAGTAGTACAGTGGGAGGGTCGGGAAATGAGCAGTTCTTC. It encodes CASSTVGGSGNEQFF.

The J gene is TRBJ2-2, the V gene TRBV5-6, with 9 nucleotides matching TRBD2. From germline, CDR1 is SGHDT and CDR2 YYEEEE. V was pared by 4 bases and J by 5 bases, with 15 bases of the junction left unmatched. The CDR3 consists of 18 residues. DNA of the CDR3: TGTGCCAGCAGCCCTAGGGGGCGGGGGGGACGATGGACCGGGGAGCTGTTTTTT. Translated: CASSPRGRGGRWTGELFF.

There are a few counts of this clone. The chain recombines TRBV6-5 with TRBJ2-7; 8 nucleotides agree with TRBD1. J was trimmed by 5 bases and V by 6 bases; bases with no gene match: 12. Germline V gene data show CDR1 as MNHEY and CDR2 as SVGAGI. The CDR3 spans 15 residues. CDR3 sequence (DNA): TGTGCCAGCAGAAGCGGACAGGGAGCCACCCACGAGCAGTACTTC. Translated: CASRSGQGATHEQYF.

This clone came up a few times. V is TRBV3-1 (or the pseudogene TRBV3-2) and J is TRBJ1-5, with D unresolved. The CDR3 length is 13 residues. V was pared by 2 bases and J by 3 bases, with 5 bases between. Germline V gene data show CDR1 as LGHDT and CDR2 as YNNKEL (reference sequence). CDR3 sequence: CASSQHTNQPQHF. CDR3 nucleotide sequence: TGTGCCAGCAGCCAACACACCAATCAGCCCCAGCATTTT.

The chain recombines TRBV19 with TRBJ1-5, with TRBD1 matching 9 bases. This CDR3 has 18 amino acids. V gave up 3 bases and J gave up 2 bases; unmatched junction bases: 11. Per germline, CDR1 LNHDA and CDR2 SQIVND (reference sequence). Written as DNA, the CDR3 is TGTGCCAGTAGTATGGGTTCCACAGGGGGCGAGGGCAATCAGCCCCAGCATTTT. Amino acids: CASSMGSTGGEGNQPQHF.

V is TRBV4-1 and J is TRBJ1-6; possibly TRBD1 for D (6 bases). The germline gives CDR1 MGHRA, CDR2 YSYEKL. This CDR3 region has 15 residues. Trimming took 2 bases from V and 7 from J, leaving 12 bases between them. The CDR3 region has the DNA TGCGCCAGCAGCCAACTCCCAGGGACAAATTCACCCCTCCACTTT. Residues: CASSQLPGTNSPLHF.

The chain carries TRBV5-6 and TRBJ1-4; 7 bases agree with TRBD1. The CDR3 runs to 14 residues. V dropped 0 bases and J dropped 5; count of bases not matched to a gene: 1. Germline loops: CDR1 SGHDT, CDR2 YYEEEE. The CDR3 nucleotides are TGTGCCAGCAGCTTGGACAGGGGAAATGAAAAACTGTTTTTT. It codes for CASSLDRGNEKLFF.

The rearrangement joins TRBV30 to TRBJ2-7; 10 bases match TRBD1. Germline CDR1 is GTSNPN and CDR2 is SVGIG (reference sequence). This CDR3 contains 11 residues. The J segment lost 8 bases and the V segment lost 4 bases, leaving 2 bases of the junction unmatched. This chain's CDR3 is CAWTTGGQQYF. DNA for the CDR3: TGTGCCTGGACGACAGGGGGCCAGCAGTACTTC.

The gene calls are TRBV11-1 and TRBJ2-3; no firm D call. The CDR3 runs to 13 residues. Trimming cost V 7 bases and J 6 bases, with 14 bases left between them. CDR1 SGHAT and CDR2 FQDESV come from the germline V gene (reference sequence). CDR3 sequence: CASTLPERDTQYF. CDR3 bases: TGTGCCAGCACTCTCCCGGAGCGCGATACGCAGTATTTT.

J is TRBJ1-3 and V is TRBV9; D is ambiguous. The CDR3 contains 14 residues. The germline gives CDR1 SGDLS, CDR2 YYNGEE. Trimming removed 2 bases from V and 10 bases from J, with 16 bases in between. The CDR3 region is CASSVSGALKTIYF. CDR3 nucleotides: TGTGCCAGCAGCGTGTCCGGAGCTCTAAAGACCATATATTTT.

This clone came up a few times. The CDR3 DNA reads TGTGCCAGCAGCCCAACGGGGGGAGTGCGAGAGACCCAGTACTTC. It yields the protein CASSPTGGVRETQYF. V is TRBV7-3 and J is TRBJ2-5, with 7 positions matching TRBD2. The CDR3 has 15 amino acids. The V segment lost 5 bases and the J segment 4 bases; nucleotides outside the gene matches: 10. Germline V gene data show CDR1 as SGHTA and CDR2 as FQGTGA.

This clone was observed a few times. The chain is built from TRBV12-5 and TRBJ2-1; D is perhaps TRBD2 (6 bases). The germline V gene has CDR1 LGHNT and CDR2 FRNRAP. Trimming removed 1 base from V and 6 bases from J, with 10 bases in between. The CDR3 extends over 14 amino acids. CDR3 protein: CASGLELARNEQFF. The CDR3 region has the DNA TGTGCTAGTGGTTTGGAACTAGCCCGCAATGAGCAGTTCTTC.

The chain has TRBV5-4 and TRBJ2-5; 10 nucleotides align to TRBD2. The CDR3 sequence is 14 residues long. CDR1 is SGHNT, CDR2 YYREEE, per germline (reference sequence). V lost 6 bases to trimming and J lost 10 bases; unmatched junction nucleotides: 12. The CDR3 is CASTNRGSSGSQYF. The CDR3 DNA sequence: TGTGCCAGCACCAATCGAGGGTCTAGCGGGAGCCAGTACTTC.

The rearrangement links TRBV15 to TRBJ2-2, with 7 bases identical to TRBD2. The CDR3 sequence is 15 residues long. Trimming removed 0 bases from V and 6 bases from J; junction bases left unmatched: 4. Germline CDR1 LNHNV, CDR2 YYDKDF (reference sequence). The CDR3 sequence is CATSRDRTSAGELFF. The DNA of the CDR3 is TGTGCCACCAGCAGAGATAGGACTAGTGCCGGGGAGCTGTTTTTT.

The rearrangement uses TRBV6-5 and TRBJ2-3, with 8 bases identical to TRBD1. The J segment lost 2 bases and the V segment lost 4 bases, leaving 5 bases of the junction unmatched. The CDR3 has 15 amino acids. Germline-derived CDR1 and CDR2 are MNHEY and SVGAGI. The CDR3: CASSSRQGFTDTQYF. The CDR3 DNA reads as TGTGCCAGCAGTTCTCGACAGGGGTTCACAGATACGCAGTATTTT.

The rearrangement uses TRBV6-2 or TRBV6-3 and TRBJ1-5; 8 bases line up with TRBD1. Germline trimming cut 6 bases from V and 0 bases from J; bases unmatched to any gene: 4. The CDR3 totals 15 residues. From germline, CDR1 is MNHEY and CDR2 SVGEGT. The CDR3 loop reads CASSRTGISNQPQHF. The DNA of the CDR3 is TGTGCCAGCAGCAGGACAGGGATTAGCAATCAGCCCCAGCATTTT.